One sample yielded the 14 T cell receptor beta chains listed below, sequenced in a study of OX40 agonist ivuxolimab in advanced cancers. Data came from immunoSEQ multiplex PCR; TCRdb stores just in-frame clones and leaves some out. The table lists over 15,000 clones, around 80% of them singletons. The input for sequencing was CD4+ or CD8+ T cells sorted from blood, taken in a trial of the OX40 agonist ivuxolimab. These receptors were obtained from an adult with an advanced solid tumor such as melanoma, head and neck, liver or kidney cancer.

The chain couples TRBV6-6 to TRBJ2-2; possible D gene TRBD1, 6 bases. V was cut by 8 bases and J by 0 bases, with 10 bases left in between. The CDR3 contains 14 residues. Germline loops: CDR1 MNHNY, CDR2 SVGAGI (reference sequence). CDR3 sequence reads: CASDGQTNTGELFF. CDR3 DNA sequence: TGTGCCAGCGACGGACAGACGAACACCGGGGAGCTGTTTTTT.

CDR3 coding DNA: TGCAGCGGGAGGGGGACAGGGTTGAACACTGAAGCTTTCTTT. This encodes CSGRGTGLNTEAFF. The chain couples TRBV29-1 to TRBJ1-1; the match to TRBD1 covers 9 bases. Trimming removed 7 bases from V and 0 bases from J; junction bases left unmatched: 6. This CDR3 is 14 amino acids long. Germline V lookup: CDR1 SQVTM, CDR2 ANQGSEA.

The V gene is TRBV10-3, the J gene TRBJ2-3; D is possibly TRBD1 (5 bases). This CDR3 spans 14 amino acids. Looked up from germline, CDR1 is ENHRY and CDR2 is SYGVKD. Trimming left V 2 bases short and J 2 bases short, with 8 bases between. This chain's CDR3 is CAISEDSSTDTQYF. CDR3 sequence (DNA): TGTGCCATCAGTGAGGACAGTTCCACAGATACGCAGTATTTT.

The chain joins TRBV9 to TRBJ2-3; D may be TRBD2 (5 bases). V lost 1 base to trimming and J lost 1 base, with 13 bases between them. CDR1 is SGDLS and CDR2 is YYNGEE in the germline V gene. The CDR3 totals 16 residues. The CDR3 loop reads CASSVRGVGGTDTQYF. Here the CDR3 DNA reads TGTGCCAGCAGCGTACGTGGGGTCGGGGGCACAGATACGCAGTATTTT.

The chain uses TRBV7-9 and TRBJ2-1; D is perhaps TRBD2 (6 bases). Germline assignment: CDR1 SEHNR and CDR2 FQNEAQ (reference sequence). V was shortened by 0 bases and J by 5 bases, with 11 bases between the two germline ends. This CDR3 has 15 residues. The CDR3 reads CASSLARGLDNEQFF. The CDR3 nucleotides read TGTGCCAGCAGCTTAGCGCGGGGCCTCGACAATGAGCAGTTCTTC.

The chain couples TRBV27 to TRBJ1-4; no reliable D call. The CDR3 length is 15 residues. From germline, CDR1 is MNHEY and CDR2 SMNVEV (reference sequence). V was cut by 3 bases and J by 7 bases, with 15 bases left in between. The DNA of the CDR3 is TGTGCCAGCAGTTTTGGCGGGGATCTCTTTGAAAAACTGTTTTTT. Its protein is CASSFGGDLFEKLFF.

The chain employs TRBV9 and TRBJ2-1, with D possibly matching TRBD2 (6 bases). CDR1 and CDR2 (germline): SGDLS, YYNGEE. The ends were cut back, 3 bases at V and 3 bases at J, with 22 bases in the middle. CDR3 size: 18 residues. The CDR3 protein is CASSAATTGTSGYNEQFF. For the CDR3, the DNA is TGTGCCAGCAGCGCAGCAACAACCGGGACTTCTGGCTACAATGAGCAGTTCTTC.

The DNA for the CDR3 is TGTGCCAGCACCGCCGACCTCAGAGGACAGGGGTACGGGGCCAACGTCCTGACTTTC. Amino acids: CASTADLRGQGYGANVLTF. This sequence joins TRBV7-9 and TRBJ2-6, with 9 bases aligning to TRBD1. Trimming cost V 7 bases and J 4 bases; bases outside gene matches: 17. The CDR3 is 19 amino acids. Per germline, CDR1 SEHNR and CDR2 FQNEAQ (reference sequence).

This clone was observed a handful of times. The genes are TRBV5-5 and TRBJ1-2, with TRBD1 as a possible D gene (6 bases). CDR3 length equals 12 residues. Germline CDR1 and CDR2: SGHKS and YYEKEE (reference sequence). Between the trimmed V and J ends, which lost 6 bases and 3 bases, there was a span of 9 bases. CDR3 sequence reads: CASTAGDYGYTF. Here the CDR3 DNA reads TGTGCCAGCACAGCAGGGGACTATGGCTACACCTTC.

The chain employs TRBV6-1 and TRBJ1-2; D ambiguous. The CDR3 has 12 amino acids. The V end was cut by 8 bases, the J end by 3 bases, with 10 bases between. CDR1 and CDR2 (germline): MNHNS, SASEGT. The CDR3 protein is CASEGMDYGYTF. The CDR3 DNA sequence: TGTGCCAGCGAAGGGATGGACTATGGCTACACCTTC.

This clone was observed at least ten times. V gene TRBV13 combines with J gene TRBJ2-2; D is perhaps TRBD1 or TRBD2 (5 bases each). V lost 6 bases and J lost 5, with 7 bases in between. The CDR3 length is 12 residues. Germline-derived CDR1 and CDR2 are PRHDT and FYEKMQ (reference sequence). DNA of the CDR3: TGTGCCAGCAGTGAGGGGACCGGGGAGCTGTTTTTT. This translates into CASSEGTGELFF.

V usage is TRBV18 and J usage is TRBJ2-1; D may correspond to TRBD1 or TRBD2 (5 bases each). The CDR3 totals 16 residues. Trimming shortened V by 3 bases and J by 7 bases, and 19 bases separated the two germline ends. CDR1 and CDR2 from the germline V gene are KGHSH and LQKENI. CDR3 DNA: TGTGCCAGCTCACCGCGAGGGGCCCCCGGCTCAAATGAGCAGTTCTTC. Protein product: CASSPRGAPGSNEQFF.

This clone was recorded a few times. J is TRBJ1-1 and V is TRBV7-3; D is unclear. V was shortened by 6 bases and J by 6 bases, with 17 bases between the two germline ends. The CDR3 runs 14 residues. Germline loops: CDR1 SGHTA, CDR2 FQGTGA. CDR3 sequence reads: CASRPYGVIPEAFF. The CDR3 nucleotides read TGTGCCAGCAGACCCTACGGGGTAATACCTGAAGCTTTCTTT.

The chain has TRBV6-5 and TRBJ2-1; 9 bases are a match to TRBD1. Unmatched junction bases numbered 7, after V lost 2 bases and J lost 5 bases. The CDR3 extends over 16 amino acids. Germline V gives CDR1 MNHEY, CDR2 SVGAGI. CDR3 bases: TGTGCCAGCAGTTACCAGGCCGGGACAGGGCACAATGAGCAGTTCTTC. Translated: CASSYQAGTGHNEQFF.